These T cell receptor beta chains were read from a single sample in a study of blood T cell repertoires in COVID-19. Using immunoSEQ multiplex PCR, the repertoire was profiled, and TCRdb retains in-frame clones only, with some absent. The data hold about 300,000 clones, with about nine tenths observed a single time. Sequencing was performed on PBMCs or T cells enriched from blood (not recorded which). These receptors all stem from a man aged 30 to 39 who had recovered from COVID-19. Each CDR3 is given with its conserved first and last residue. Fields, in order: J gene, V gene, CDR3 protein.

TRBJ1-3,TRBV15,CATSRAEGAASGNTIYF
TRBJ1-6,TRBV5-1,CASSQVGRGGSPLHF
TRBJ1-2,TRBV28,CASHPANDMPDGYTF
TRBJ2-7,TRBV2,CASREQGVRIYEQYF
TRBJ1-6,TRBV6-1,CASNEGREASSYNSPLHF
TRBJ2-7,TRBV5-1,CASSRGFGAYEQYF
TRBJ1-1,TRBV4-2,CASSQDNPGFTEAFF
TRBJ1-1,TRBV19,CASNFRAGNKKEALF
TRBJ2-6,TRBV28,CASSLQGSGANVLTF
TRBJ1-2,TRBV5-1,CASSLGGPFEGYGYTF
TRBJ2-7,TRBV7-8,CASSLGYATGTEQYF
TRBJ1-6,TRBV2,CASNTGSAGSPLHF
TRBJ1-2,TRBV2,CASSEVGSNYGYTF
TRBJ2-7,TRBV2,CASRDRQPSYEQYF
TRBJ1-2,TRBV25-1,CASRAQQGDYGYTF
TRBJ1-2,TRBV18,CASSPPTGLNYGYTF
TRBJ2-7,TRBV24-1,CATSEGTSGYEQYF
TRBJ1-6,TRBV6-5,CASTSGTGNNSPLHF
TRBJ2-1,TRBV9,CASSVDLAGGYNEQFF